The 22 T cell receptor beta chains below were found in one sample sequenced in a study of shared clonotypes between healthy human individuals. Assay used: immunoSEQ multiplex PCR; TCRdb lists only in-frame clones, some missing. The sample shows about 690,000 clones, 90% of them seen only once. Sequencing was done on a sample of memory CD8+ T cells from PBMCs. Subset specified: CD45RO+ cells pooled with CCR7-negative TemRA cells. The origin of the receptors is a man aged 18 to 29 in good health. Some clones in this sample may be carry-over from other donors' samples.

This clone was seen once. As DNA, the CDR3 is TGTGCCAGTAGTATCCAGGGGGCGCTGGACACTGAAGCTTTCTTT. This sequence encodes CASSIQGALDTEAFF. The chain has TRBV19 and TRBJ1-1, with TRBD1 matching over 8 bases. From germline, CDR1 is LNHDA and CDR2 SQIVND (reference sequence). This CDR3 region has 15 residues. The ends lost 3 bases at V and 3 bases at J; junction bases unmatched: 6.

The rearrangement links TRBV27 to TRBJ2-1; D may match TRBD1 or TRBD2 (5 bases each). Germline assignment: CDR1 MNHEY and CDR2 SMNVEV (reference sequence). The length of the CDR3 is 17 residues. V gave up 3 bases and J gave up 8 bases, with 23 bases separating them. In DNA form, the CDR3 reads TGTGCCAGCAGTTTGCGCTCAGGGAATATCATGAGGGATGAGCAGTTCTTC. Amino acids: CASSLRSGNIMRDEQFF.

The chain carries TRBV29-1 and TRBJ2-7; TRBD1 matches at 10 bases. V lost 4 bases to trimming and J lost 1 base; unmatched junction nucleotides: 4. Germline V gives CDR1 SQVTM, CDR2 ANQGSEA. The CDR3 consists of 14 residues. This CDR3 reads CSVGGTGVSYEQYF. CDR3 sequence (DNA): TGCAGCGTTGGGGGGACAGGGGTTTCCTACGAGCAGTACTTC.

As DNA, the CDR3 is TGTGCCTGGAGACGAGTCACAGGGGCCTACGAGCAGTACTTC. Its protein is CAWRRVTGAYEQYF. This rearrangement joins TRBV30 to TRBJ2-5, with 7 bases fitting TRBD1. The J call may not be correct, given that the DNA end is closer to TRBJ2-7. Germline V lookup: CDR1 GTSNPN, CDR2 SVGIG (reference sequence). There are 14 residues in the CDR3.

V usage is TRBV25-1 and J usage is TRBJ1-4; 10 bases map to TRBD1. The CDR3 consists of 14 residues. Germline V gene sequence: CDR1 MGHDK, CDR2 SYGVNS. The trim removed 6 bases at V and 7 bases at J, leaving 5 bases unmatched. CDR3 nucleotide sequence: TGTGCCAGCAGGACAGGGGGCGGGAGTGAAAAACTGTTTTTT. Protein sequence: CASRTGGGSEKLFF.

This chain links TRBV10-1 with TRBJ1-1; D gene ambiguous. The germline V gene encodes CDR1 WNHNN and CDR2 SYGVQD (reference sequence). V lost 5 bases to trimming and J lost 6 bases, with 10 bases between them. This CDR3 region has 12 residues. The CDR3 reads CASSQASAEAFF. For the CDR3, the DNA is TGCGCCAGCAGTCAGGCGTCCGCTGAAGCTTTCTTT.

The chain has TRBV4-1 and TRBJ1-2; D not certain. Germline V CDR1 and CDR2: MGHRA, YSYEKL. V was clipped by 1 base and J by 4 bases, with 10 bases between them. The CDR3 covers 14 residues. CDR3 sequence: CASSQAWGTYGYTF. The CDR3 DNA sequence: TGCGCCAGCAGCCAAGCGTGGGGTACCTATGGCTACACCTTC.

This sequence joins TRBV25-1 and TRBJ2-7, with D perhaps TRBD2 (5 bases). Trimming stripped 3 bases from V and 0 bases from J, with 15 bases between. The germline V gene encodes CDR1 MGHDK and CDR2 SYGVNS. CDR3 length: 16 amino acids. This chain's CDR3 is CASSDRTRAGSYEQYF. The CDR3 region has the DNA TGTGCCAGCAGTGATCGGACTCGGGCGGGCTCCTACGAGCAGTACTTC.

The gene calls are TRBV4-1 and TRBJ1-5; tentatively, D is TRBD1 (5 bases). Per the germline V gene, CDR1 is MGHRA and CDR2 is YSYEKL. This CDR3 has 16 residues. Trimming pared 2 bases from V and 5 bases from J, leaving 16 bases between. The CDR3: CASSQPMRGDYQPQHF. CDR3 nucleotide sequence: TGCGCCAGCAGCCAACCCATGCGGGGGGATTATCAGCCCCAGCATTTT.

This clone showed up just once. The CDR3 DNA is TGTGCCAGCAGCCACGGGACAGGCCGTTTCCCCCAGCATTTT. It translates to CASSHGTGRFPQHF. V usage is TRBV5-6 and J usage is TRBJ1-5; 8 bases are shared with TRBD1. The trim removed 4 bases at V and 10 bases at J, leaving 10 bases unmatched. The germline CDR1 and CDR2 sequences are SGHDT and YYEEEE. This CDR3 comprises 14 residues.

This chain links TRBV11-2 with TRBJ2-7, with 13 bases lining up with TRBD2. Trimming removed 0 bases from V and 7 bases from J; junction bases left unmatched: 6. CDR1 is SGHAT, CDR2 FQNNGV, per germline. This CDR3 is built from 16 residues. The CDR3 loop is CASSLDRLAGGVEQYF. The CDR3, as DNA: TGTGCCAGCAGCTTAGACCGACTAGCGGGAGGTGTAGAGCAGTACTTC.

The rearrangement joins TRBV7-6 to TRBJ2-2; TRBD2 is a possible D gene (7 bases). Trimming took off 5 bases at V and 0 bases at J, with 22 bases between the two ends. The CDR3 length is 19 residues. Germline CDR1 is SGHVS and CDR2 is FNYEAQ. The CDR3 protein is CASSKTTLGGLSNTGELFF. CDR3 coding DNA: TGTGCCAGCAGCAAAACTACCCTGGGGGGGCTATCGAACACCGGGGAGCTGTTTTTT.

This clone was recorded once. The rearrangement joins TRBV6-6 to TRBJ1-1; D not certain. The CDR3 runs to 11 residues. Germline V gene data show CDR1 as MNHNY and CDR2 as SVGAGI (reference sequence). Trimming left V 5 bases short and J 7 bases short, with 8 bases between. The CDR3 here is CASSPNHEAFF. CDR3 nucleotide sequence: TGTGCCAGCAGTCCGAATCATGAAGCTTTCTTT.

The J gene is TRBJ2-4, the V gene TRBV6-6; D not resolved. CDR3 length: 14 residues. Per the germline V gene, CDR1 is MNHNY and CDR2 is SVGAGI (reference sequence). Between the trimmed V and J ends, which lost 6 bases and 6 bases, there was a span of 15 bases. The CDR3 bases are TGTGCCAGCAGACCCCTAAAATGGGGAAACATTCAGTACTTC. Translating gives CASRPLKWGNIQYF.

The genes are TRBV19 and TRBJ1-5; D remains ambiguous. The V end was cut by 5 bases, the J end by 4 bases, with 18 bases between. The CDR3 has 16 amino acids. CDR1 is LNHDA, CDR2 SQIVND, per germline (reference sequence). This chain's CDR3 is CASSPLVEAVNQPQHF. For the CDR3, the DNA is TGTGCCAGTAGTCCCTTGGTGGAAGCGGTTAATCAGCCCCAGCATTTT.

This chain connects TRBV5-5 to TRBJ2-1; 8 nucleotides agree with TRBD1. The CDR3 is 15 residues long. The J segment lost 4 bases and the V segment lost 4 bases, leaving 7 bases of the junction unmatched. Germline V gives CDR1 SGHKS, CDR2 YYEKEE (reference sequence). CDR3 sequence: CASSRTRGQYNEQFF. CDR3 nucleotides: TGTGCCAGCAGCAGGACCAGGGGGCAGTACAATGAGCAGTTCTTC.

The rearrangement links TRBV7-3 to TRBJ2-1; D gene ambiguous. V was shortened by 4 bases and J by 9 bases, with 13 bases between the two germline ends. Germline V gene sequence: CDR1 SGHTA, CDR2 FQGTGA. CDR3 length equals 13 residues. CDR3 sequence (DNA): TGTGCCAGCAGCTCCGACCCAGAAGGTGAGCAGTTCTTC. It is translated as CASSSDPEGEQFF.

The V gene is TRBV7-9, the J gene TRBJ2-5, with D unresolved. V was cut by 1 base and J by 5 bases, with 14 bases left in between. Germline V gene data show CDR1 as SEHNR and CDR2 as FQNEAQ (reference sequence). The CDR3 sequence is 15 residues long. CDR3 in DNA: TGTGCCAGCAGCTTAGAGTACGGGCTGGGGGAGACCCAGTACTTC. Its translation: CASSLEYGLGETQYF.

The rearrangement links TRBV5-5 to TRBJ1-5, with D hard to call. The CDR3 is 12 amino acids. Germline CDR1 and CDR2: SGHKS and YYEKEE (reference sequence). V shed 0 bases and J shed 4 bases, with 2 bases lying between them. The CDR3 region has the DNA TGTGCCAGCAGCTTGGGTAATCAGCCCCAGCATTTT. Encoded protein: CASSLGNQPQHF.

Concerning this clone itself: The DNA is left out, because the CDR3 cannot be placed on it with certainty; the CDR3 is given as TCRdb lists it. The CDR3 protein is CASTWGAGAINERFF. The rearrangement links TRBV28 to TRBJ2-1; TRBD2 is the table's D call, not checked against the DNA. Germline V gives CDR1 MDHEN, CDR2 SYDVKM. The CDR3 length equals 15 residues, ends included.

The chain uses TRBV10-3 and TRBJ1-1; D is uncertain. Trimming removed 0 bases at V and 6 bases at J, with 8 bases between. This CDR3 has 13 residues. CDR1 and CDR2 from the germline V gene are ENHRY and SYGVKD. The CDR3 reads CAISESAGSEAFF. CDR3 in DNA: TGTGCCATCAGTGAGTCGGCCGGGTCTGAAGCTTTCTTT.

This sequence joins TRBV9 and TRBJ2-3; TRBD2 matches 7 bases. Germline values: CDR1 SGDLS, CDR2 YYNGEE. Trimming at V came to 4 bases and at J to 2 bases, leaving 10 bases not matched to a gene. The CDR3 is 16 amino acids. The CDR3 DNA reads as TGTGCCAGCAGCCCGAGGGGAGGGCCCCCCACAGATACGCAGTATTTT. It specifies CASSPRGGPPTDTQYF.